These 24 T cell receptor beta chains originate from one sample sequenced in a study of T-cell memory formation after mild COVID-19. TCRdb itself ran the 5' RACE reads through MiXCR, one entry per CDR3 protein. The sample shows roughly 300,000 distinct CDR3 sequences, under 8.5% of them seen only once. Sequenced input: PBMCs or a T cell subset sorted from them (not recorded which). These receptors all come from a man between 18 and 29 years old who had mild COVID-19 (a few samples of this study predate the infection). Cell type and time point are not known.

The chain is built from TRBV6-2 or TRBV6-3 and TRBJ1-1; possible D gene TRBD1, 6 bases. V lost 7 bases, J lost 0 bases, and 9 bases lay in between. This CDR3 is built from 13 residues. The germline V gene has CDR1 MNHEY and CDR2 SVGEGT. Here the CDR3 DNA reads TGTGCCAGCAAAGACAGGCTGAACACTGAAGCTTTCTTT. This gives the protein CASKDRLNTEAFF.

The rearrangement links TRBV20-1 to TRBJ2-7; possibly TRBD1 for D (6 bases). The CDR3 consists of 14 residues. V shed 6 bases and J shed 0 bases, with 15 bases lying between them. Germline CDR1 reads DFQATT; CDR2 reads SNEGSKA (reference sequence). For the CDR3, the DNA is TGCAGTGCCCCAGTCAGGGGATCCTCCTACGAGCAGTACGTC. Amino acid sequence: CSAPVRGSSYEQYV.

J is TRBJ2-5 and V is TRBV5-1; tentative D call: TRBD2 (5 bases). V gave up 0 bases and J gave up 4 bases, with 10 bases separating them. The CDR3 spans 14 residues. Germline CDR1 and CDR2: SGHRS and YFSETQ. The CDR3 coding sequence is TGCGCCAGCAGCTTGGGGGCAGAGGGAGAGACCCAGTACTTC. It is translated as CASSLGAEGETQYF.

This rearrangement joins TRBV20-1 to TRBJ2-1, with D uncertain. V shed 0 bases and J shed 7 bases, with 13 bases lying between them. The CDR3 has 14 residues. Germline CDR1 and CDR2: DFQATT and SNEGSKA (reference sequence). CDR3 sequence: CSARDPAGSNEQFF. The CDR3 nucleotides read TGCAGTGCTAGAGATCCCGCAGGATCTAATGAGCAGTTCTTC.

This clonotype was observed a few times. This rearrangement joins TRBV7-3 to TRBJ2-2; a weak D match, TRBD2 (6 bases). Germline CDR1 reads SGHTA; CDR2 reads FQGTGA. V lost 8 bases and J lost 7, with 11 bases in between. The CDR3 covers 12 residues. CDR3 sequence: CASRGGFGELFF. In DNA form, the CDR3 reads TGTGCCAGCCGAGGAGGGTTCGGGGAGCTGTTTTTT.

The CDR3 loop is CASSLTPRDGLYGYTF. The CDR3 DNA reads TGTGCCAGCAGCTTGACACCCCGGGACGGACTCTATGGCTACACCTTC. The genes are TRBV7-3 and TRBJ1-2; possible D gene TRBD1, 5 bases. The V and J ends lost 3 bases and 4 bases respectively, with 18 bases between them. Germline lookup yields CDR1 SGHTA and CDR2 FQGTGA. This CDR3 is built from 16 residues.

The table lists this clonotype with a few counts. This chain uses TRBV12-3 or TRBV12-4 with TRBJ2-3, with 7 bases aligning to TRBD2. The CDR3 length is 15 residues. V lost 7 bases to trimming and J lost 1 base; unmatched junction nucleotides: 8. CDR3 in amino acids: CASTLGGSGTDTQYF. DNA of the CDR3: TGTGCCAGCACCCTGGGAGGGTCGGGCACAGATACGCAGTATTTT.

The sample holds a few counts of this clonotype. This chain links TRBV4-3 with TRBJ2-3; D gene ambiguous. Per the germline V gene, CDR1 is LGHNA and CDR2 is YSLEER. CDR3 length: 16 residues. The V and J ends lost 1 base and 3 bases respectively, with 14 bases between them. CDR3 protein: CASSQVAGEGTDTQYF. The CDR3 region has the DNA TGCGCCAGCAGCCAAGTTGCTGGGGAAGGAACAGATACGCAGTATTTT.

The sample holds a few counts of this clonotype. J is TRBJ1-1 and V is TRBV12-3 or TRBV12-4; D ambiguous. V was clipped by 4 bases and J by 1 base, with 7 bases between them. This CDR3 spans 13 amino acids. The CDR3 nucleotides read TGTGCCAGCAGTTCAGACGCGAACACTGAAGCTTTCTTT. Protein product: CASSSDANTEAFF.

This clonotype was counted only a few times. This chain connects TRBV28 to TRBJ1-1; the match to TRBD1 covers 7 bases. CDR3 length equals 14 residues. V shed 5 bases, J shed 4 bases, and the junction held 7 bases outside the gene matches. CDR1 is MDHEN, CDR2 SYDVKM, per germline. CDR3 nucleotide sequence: TGTGCCAGCAGTGTCACAGGGGTGAGCACTGAAGCTTTCTTT. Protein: CASSVTGVSTEAFF.

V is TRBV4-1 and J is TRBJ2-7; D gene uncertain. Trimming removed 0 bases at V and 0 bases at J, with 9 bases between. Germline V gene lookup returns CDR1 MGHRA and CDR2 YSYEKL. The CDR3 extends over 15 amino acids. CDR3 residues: CASSQEWRSSYEQYV. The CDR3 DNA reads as TGCGCCAGCAGCCAAGAATGGCGGAGCTCCTACGAGCAGTACGTC.

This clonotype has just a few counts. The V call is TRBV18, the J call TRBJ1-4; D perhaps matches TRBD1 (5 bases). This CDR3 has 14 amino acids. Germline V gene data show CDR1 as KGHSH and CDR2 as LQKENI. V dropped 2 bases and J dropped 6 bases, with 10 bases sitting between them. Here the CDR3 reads CASSPSLTDEKLFF. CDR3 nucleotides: TGTGCCAGCTCACCATCGTTGACAGATGAAAAACTGTTTTTT.

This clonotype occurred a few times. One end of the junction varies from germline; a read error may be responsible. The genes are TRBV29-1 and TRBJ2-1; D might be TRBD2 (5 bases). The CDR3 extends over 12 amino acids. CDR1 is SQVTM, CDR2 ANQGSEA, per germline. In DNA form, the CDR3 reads TGCAGCATTGAGGCTAGCAACAATGAGCAGTTCTTC. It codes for CSIEASNNEQFF.

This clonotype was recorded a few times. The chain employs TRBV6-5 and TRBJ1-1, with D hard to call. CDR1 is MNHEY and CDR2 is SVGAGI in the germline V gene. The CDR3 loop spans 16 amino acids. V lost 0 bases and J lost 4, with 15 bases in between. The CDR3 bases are TGTGCCAGCAGTTACTCCGGCCGAACGACCGTCACTGAAGCTTTCTTT. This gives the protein CASSYSGRTTVTEAFF.

The CDR3 nucleotides read TGTGCCAGCAGACACTCCCTGGTCGCAGGGAATGTTGAGCAGTTCTTC. Residues: CASRHSLVAGNVEQFF. The rearrangement links TRBV7-8 to TRBJ2-1; TRBD1 is a possible D gene (5 bases). Germline CDR1 and CDR2: SGHVS and FQNEAQ. CDR3 size: 16 residues. The V gene lost 6 bases and the J gene lost 9 bases, with 24 bases spanning the gap. Together with reference TRBV7-8 and TRBJ2-1, the CDR3 gives the full variable domain: GAGVSQSPRYKVAKRGQDVALRCDPISGHVSLFWYQQALGQGPEFLTYFQNEAQLDKSGLPSDRFFAERPEGSVSTLKIQRTQQEDSAVYLCASRHSLVAGNVEQFFGPGTRLTVL.

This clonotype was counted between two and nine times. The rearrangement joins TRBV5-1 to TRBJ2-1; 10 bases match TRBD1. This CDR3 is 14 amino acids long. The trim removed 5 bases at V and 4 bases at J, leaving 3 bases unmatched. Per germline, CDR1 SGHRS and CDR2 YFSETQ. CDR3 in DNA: TGCGCCAGCAGGGACAGGGGGTATTACAATGAGCAGTTCTTC. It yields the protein CASRDRGYYNEQFF.

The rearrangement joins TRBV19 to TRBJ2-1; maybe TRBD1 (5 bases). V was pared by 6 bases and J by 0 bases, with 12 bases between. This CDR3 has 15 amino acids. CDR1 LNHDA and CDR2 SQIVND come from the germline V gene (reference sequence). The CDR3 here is CASRNRRSSYNEQFF. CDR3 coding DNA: TGTGCCAGTAGGAACAGGCGGAGCTCCTACAATGAGCAGTTCTTC.

CDR3 sequence: CASSLTQGGGWEQYF. The CDR3 DNA is TGTGCCAGCAGCTTAACACAGGGAGGCGGTTGGGAGCAGTACTTC. The chain has TRBV7-2 and TRBJ2-7; D possibly matches TRBD1 or TRBD2 (6 bases each). V was trimmed by 2 bases and J by 7 bases, leaving 18 bases between them. The CDR3 loop spans 15 amino acids. The germline gives CDR1 SGHTA, CDR2 FQGNSA.

CDR3 in amino acids: CASSLYRDSTDTQYF. In DNA form, the CDR3 reads TGTGCCAGCAGCTTATACAGGGATAGCACAGATACGCAGTATTTT. This chain joins TRBV7-6 and TRBJ2-3, with a possible D match to TRBD1 (6 bases). Trimming stripped 2 bases from V and 0 bases from J, with 9 bases between. CDR3 size: 15 residues. Germline values: CDR1 SGHVS, CDR2 FNYEAQ.

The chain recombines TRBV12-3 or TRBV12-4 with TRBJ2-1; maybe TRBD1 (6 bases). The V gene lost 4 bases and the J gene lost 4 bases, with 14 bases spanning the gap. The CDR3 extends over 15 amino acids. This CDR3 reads CASSYDRSNYNEQFF. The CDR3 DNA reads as TGTGCCAGCAGTTATGACAGGAGCAATTACAATGAGCAGTTCTTC.

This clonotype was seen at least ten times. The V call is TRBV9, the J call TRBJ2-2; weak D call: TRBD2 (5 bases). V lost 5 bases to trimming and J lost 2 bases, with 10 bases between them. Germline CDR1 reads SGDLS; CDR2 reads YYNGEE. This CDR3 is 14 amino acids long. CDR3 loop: CASRDSANTGELFF. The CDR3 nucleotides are TGTGCCAGCAGAGATAGCGCAAACACCGGGGAGCTGTTTTTT.

In nucleotides, the CDR3 is TGTGCCAGCAGCTTGGTCCGACAGGGAGCGACAGATACGCAGTATTTT. Encoded protein: CASSLVRQGATDTQYF. V gene TRBV5-5 combines with J gene TRBJ2-3; 7 positions agree with TRBD1. Germline V lookup: CDR1 SGHKS, CDR2 YYEKEE (reference sequence). V gave up 0 bases and J gave up 3 bases; unmatched junction bases: 7. The CDR3 totals 16 residues.

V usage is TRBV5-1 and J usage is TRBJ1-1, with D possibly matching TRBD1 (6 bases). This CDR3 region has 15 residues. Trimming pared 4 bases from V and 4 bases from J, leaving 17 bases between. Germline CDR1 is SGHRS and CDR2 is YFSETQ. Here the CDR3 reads CASSPRQAKRTEAFF. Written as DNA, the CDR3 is TGCGCCAGCAGCCCCCGACAGGCCAAGCGCACTGAAGCTTTCTTT.

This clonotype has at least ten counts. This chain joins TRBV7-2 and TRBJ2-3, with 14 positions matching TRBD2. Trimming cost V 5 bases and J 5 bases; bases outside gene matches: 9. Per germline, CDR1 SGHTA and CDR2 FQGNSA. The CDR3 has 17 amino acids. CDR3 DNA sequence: TGTGCCAGCAGCAAATATCCGGGACTAGCGGGAGTAGATACGCAGTATTTT. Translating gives CASSKYPGLAGVDTQYF.